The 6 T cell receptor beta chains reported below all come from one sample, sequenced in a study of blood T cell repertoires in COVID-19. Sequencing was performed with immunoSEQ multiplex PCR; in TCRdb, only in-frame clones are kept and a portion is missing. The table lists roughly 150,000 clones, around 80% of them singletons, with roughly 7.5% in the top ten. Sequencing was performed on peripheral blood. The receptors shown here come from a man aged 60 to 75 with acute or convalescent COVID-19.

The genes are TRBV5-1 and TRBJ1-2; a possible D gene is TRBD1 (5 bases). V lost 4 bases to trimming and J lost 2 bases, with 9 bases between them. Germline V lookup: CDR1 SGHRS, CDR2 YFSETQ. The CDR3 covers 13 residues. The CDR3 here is CASSIQVNYGYTF. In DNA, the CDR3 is TGCGCCAGCAGCATACAGGTGAACTATGGCTACACCTTC.

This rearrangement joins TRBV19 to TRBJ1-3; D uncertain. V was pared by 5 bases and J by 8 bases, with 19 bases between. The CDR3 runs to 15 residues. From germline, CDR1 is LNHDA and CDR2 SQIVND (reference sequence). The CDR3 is CASSPSSNRGHTIYF. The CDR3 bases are TGTGCCAGTAGTCCCTCGAGTAACCGCGGGCACACCATATATTTT.

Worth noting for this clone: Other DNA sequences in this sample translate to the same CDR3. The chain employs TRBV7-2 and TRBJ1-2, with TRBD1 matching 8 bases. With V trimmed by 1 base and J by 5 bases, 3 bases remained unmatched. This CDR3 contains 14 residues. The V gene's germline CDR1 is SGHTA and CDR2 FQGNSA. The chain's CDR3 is CASSLGQGAYGYTF. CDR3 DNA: TGTGCCAGCAGCTTAGGGCAGGGGGCTTATGGCTACACCTTC.

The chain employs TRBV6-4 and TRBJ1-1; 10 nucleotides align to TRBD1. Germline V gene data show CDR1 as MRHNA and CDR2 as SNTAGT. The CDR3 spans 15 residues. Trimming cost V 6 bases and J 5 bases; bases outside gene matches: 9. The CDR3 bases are TGTGCCAGCAGCCGGGACAGGGGAACGTGGACTGAAGCTTTCTTT. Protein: CASSRDRGTWTEAFF.

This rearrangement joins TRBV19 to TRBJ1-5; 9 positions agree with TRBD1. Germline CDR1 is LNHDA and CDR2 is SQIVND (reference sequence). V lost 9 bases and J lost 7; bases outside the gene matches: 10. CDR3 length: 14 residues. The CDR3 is CASRDRVSDQPQHF. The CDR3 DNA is TGTGCCAGCCGGGACAGGGTATCAGACCAGCCCCAGCATTTT.

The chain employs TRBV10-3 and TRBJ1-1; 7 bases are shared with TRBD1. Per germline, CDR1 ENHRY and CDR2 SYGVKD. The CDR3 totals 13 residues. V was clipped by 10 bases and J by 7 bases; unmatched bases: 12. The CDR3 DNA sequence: TGTGCCACAACAGAAGGGGGCGTCAATGAAGCTTTCTTT. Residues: CATTEGGVNEAFF.